This TCR beta chain was identified during a study of shared clonotypes between healthy human individuals. The study's findings and limits: There were few donors, and this limited the genetic and exposure-history diversity represented.

The repertoire was sequenced with immunoSEQ multiplex PCR; TCRdb's copy has only in-frame clones and lacks some. The sample shows about 560,000 clones, about 80% of them seen only once. V dropped 0 bases and J dropped 4; count of bases not matched to a gene: 4. The CDR3 consists of 15 residues. The V gene's germline CDR1 is SGDLS and CDR2 YYNGEE. A remark on this clone: No antigen is known for it.

The chain uses TRBV9 and TRBJ1-2; TRBD1 aligns across 9 bases. Sequencing input: PBMCs. The TCR comes from a woman aged 40 to 49 in good health. Some clones in this sample may be carry-over from other donors' samples. The CDR3 sequence: CASSVEGTGIYGYTF. The CDR3 bases are TGTGCCAGCAGCGTAGAGGGGACAGGGATCTATGGCTACACCTTC.